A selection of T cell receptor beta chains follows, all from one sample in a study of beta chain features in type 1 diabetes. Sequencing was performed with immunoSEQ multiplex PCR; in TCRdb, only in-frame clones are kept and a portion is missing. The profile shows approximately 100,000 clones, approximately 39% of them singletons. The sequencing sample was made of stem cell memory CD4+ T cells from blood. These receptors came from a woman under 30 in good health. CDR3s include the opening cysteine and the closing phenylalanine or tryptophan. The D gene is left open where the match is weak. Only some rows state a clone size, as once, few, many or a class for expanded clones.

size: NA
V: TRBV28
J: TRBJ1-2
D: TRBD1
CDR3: CASGEGTANYGYTF
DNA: TGTGCCAGCGGAGAAGGGACAGCGAACTATGGCTACACCTTC

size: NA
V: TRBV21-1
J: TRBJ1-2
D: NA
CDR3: CASSSGGGPYGYTF
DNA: TGTGCCAGCAGCAGTGGGGGGGGCCCATATGGCTACACCTTC

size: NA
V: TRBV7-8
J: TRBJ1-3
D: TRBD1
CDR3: CASRYRGLSGNTIYF
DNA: TGTGCCAGCAGATACAGGGGGCTCTCTGGAAACACCATATATTTT

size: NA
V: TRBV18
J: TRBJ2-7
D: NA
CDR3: CASSPRLTGFYEQYF
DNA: TGTGCCAGCTCACCACGGCTTACAGGGTTCTACGAGCAGTACTTC

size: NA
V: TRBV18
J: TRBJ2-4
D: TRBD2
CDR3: CASSPQGTSGRNIQYF
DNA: TGTGCCAGCTCACCTCAAGGGACTAGCGGGAGAAACATTCAGTACTTC

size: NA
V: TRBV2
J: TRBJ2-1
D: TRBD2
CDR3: CASSEGLAGVREQFF
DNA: TGTGCCAGCAGTGAGGGACTAGCGGGAGTACGTGAGCAGTTCTTC

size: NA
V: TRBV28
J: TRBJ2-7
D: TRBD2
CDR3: CASSLDAGGSREQYF
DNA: TGTGCCAGCAGTTTAGATGCGGGAGGGTCCCGCGAGCAGTACTTC

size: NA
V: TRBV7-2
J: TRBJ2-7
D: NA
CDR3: CASSLGGSEYEQYF
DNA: TGTGCCAGCAGCTTAGGTGGGTCGGAGTACGAGCAGTACTTC

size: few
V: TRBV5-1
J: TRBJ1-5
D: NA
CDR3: CASSLSSGGNQPQHF
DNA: TGCGCCAGCAGCTTGTCGTCGGGTGGCAATCAGCCCCAGCATTTT

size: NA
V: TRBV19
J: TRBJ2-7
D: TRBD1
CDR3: CASSTQGQGYEQYF
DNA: TGTGCCAGTAGTACTCAGGGACAGGGGTACGAGCAGTACTTC

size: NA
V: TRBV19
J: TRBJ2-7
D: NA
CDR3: CASSRTGAYEQYF
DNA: TGTGCCAGTAGTAGAACTGGAGCCTACGAGCAGTACTTC

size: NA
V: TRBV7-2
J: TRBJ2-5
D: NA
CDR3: CASSPSETQYF
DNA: TGTGCCAGCAGCCCATCAGAGACCCAGTACTTC

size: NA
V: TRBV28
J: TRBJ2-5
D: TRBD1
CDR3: CASSWAGTGQETQYF
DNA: TGTGCCAGCAGTTGGGCAGGGACAGGGCAAGAGACCCAGTACTTC

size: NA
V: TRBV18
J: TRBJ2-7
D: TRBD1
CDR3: CASSPGTGSYEQYF
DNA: TGTGCCAGCTCACCCGGGACAGGGTCCTACGAGCAGTACTTC

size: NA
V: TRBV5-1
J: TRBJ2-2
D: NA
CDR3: CASSLAAGSCFF
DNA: NA

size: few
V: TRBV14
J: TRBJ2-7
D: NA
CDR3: CASSQDLAPTYEQYF
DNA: TGTGCCAGCAGCCAAGATCTGGCACCAACCTACGAGCAGTACTTC

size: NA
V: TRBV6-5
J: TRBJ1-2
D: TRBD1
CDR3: CASSFGQGGGYTF
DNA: TGTGCCAGCAGTTTCGGACAGGGAGGTGGCTACACCTTC

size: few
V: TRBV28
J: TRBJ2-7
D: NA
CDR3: CATLVQGFYEQYF
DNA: TGTGCCACCCTGGTGCAGGGTTTCTACGAGCAGTACTTC